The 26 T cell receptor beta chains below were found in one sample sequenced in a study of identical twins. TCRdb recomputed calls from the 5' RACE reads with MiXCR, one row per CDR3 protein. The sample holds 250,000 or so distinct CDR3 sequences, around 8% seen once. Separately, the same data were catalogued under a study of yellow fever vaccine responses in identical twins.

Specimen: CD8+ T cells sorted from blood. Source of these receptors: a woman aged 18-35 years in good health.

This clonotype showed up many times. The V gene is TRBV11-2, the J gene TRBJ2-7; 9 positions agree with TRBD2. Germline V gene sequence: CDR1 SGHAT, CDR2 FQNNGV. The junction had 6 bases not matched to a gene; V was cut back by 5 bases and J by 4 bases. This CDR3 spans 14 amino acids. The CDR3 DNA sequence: TGTGCCAGCAGCGCAGGACTAGCGCCTTACGAGCAGTACTTC. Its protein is CASSAGLAPYEQYF.

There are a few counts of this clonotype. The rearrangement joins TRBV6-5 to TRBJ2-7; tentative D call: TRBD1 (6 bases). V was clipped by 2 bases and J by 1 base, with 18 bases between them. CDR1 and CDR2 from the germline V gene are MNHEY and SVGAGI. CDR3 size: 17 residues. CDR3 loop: CASSYLGGQTLSYEQYF. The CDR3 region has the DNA TGTGCCAGCAGTTACCTAGGCGGACAGACCCTTTCCTACGAGCAGTACTTC.

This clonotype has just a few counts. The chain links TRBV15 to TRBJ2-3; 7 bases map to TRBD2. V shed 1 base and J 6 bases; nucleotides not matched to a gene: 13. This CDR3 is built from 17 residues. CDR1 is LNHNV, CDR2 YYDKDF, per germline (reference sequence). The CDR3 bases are TGTGCCACCAGCAGAGCCATGAAGAGCGGGATAACGGATACGCAGTATTTT. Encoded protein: CATSRAMKSGITDTQYF. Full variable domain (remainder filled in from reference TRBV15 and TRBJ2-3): DAMVIQNPRYQVTQFGKPVTLSCSQTLNHNVMYWYQQKSSQAPKLLFHYYDKDFNNEADTPDNFQSRRPNTSFCFLDIRSPGLGDTAMYLCATSRAMKSGITDTQYFGPGTRLTVL.

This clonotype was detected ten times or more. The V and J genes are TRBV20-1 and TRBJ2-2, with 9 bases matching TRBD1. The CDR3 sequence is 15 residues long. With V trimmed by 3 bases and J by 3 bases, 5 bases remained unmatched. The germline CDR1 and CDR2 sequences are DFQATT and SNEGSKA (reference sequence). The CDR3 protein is CSARHRDRDTGELFF. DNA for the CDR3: TGCAGTGCTAGGCACCGGGACAGGGACACCGGGGAGCTGTTTTTT.

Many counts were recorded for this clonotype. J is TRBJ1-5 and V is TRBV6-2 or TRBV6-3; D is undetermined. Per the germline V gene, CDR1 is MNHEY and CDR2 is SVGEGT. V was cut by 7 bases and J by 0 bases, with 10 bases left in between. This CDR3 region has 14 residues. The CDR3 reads CASKWSNSNQPQHF. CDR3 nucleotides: TGTGCCAGCAAATGGAGTAATAGCAATCAGCCCCAGCATTTT.

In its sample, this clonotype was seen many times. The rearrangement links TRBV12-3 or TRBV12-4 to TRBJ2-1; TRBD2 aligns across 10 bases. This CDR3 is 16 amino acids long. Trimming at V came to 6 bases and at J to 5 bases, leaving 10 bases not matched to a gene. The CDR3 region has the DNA TGTGCCAGCAGCTACGCAGGACTAGCGGATAACAATGAGCAGTTCTTC. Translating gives CASSYAGLADNNEQFF.

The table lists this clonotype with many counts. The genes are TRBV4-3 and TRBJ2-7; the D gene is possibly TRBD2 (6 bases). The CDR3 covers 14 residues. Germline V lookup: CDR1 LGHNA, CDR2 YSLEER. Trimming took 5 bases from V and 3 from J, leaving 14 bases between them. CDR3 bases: TGCGCCAGCAGCAGCGGGCGAGGAGGCTACGAGCAGTACTTC. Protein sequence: CASSSGRGGYEQYF.

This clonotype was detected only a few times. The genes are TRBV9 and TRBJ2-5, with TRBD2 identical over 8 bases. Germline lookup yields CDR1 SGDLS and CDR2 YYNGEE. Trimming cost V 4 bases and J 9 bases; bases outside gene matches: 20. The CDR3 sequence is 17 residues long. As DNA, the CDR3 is TGTGCCAGCAGCATCCGACAAATAGCGGGATGGAGCCGGGCCCAGTACTTC. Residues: CASSIRQIAGWSRAQYF.

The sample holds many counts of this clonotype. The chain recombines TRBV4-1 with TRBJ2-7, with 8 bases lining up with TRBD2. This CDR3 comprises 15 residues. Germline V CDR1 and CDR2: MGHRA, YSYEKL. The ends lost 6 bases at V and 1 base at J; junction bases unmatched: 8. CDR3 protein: CASRLETSASYEQYF. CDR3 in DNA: TGCGCCAGCAGACTTGAGACTAGCGCATCCTACGAGCAGTACTTC.

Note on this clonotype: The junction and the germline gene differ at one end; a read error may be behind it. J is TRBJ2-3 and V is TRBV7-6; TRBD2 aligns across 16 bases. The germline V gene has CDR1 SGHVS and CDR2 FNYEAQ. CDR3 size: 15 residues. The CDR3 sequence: CASSFPGLAGGPILF. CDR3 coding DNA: TGTGCCAGCAGCTTTCCGGGACTAGCGGGGGGGCCCATTCTCTTT.

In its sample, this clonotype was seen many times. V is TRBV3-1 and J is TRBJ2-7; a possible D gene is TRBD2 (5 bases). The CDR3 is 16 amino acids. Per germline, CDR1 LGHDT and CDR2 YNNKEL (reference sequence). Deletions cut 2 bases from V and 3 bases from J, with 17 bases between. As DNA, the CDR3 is TGTGCCAGCAGCCAAAGAGTCTGGACTCTCCACTACGAGCAGTACTTC. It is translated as CASSQRVWTLHYEQYF.

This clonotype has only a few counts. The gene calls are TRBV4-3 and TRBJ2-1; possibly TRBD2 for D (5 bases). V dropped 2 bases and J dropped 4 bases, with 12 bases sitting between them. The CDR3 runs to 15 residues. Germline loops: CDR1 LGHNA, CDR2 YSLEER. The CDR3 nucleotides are TGCGCCAGCAGCCAACAAGCGGCAGATTACAATGAGCAGTTCTTC. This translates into CASSQQAADYNEQFF.

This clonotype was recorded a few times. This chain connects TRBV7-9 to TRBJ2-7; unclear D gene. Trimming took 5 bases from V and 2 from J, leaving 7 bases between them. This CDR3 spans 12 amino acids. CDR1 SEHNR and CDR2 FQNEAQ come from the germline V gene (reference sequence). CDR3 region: CASSPAPYEQYF. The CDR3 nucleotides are TGTGCCAGCAGCCCCGCCCCCTACGAGCAGTACTTC.

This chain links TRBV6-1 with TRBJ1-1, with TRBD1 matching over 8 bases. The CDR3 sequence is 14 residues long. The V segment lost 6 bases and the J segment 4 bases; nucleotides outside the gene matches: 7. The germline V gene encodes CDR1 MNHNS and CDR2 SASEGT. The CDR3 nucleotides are TGTGCCAGCAGCTCGACAGGGGTGGGCACTGAAGCTTTCTTT. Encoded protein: CASSSTGVGTEAFF.

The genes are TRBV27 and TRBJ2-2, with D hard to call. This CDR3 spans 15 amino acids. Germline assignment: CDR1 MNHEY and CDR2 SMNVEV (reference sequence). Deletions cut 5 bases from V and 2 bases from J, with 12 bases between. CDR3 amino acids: CASSPFRTNTGELFF. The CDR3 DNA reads TGTGCCAGCAGTCCTTTCCGGACCAACACCGGGGAGCTGTTTTTT.

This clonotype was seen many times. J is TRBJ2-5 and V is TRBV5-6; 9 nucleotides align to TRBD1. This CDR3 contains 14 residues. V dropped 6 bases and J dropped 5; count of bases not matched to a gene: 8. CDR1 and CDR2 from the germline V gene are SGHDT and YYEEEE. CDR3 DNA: TGTGCCAGCACCGAAACAGGGGGCCGGGAGACCCAGTACTTC. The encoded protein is CASTETGGRETQYF.

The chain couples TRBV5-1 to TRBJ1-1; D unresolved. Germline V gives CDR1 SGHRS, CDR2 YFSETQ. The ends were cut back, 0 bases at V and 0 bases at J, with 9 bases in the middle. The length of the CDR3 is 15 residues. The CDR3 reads CASSLARQMNTEAFF. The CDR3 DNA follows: TGCGCCAGCAGCTTGGCCCGGCAGATGAACACTGAAGCTTTCTTT.

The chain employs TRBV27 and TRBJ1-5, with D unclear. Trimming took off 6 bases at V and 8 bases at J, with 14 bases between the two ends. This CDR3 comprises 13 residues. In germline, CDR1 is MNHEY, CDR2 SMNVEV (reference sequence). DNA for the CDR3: TGTGCCAGCAGACCCTATACCGGGGAGCCCCAGCATTTT. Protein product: CASRPYTGEPQHF.

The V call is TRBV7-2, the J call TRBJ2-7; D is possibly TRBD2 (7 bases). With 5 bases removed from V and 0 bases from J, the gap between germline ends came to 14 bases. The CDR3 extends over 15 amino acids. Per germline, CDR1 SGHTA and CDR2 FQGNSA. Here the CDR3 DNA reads TGTGCCAGCAGCCGGGGGGCAGGGAGCTCCTACGAGCAGTACTTC. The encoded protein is CASSRGAGSSYEQYF.

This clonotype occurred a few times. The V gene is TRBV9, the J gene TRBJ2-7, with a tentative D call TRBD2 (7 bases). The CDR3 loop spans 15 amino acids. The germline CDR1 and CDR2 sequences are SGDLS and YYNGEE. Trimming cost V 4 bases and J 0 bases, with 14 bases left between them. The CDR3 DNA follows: TGTGCCAGCAGCCTCGGTGGGGGGGCCTCCTACGAGCAGTACTTC. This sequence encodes CASSLGGGASYEQYF.

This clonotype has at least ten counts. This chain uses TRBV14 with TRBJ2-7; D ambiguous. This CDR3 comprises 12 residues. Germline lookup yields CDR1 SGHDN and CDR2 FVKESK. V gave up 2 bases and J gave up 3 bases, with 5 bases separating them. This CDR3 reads CASSQPGYEQYF. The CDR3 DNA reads TGTGCCAGCAGCCAACCTGGCTACGAGCAGTACTTC.

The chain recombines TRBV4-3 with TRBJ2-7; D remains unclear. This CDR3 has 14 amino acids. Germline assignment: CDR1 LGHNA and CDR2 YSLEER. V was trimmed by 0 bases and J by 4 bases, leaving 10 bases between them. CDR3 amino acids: CASSQDLMGYEQYF. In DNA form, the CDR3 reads TGCGCCAGCAGCCAAGATCTTATGGGTTACGAGCAGTACTTC.

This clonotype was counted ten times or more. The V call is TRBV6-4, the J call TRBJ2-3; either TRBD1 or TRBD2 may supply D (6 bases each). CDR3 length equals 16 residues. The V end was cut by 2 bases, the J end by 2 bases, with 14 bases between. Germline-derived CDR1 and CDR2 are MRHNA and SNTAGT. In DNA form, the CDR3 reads TGTGCCAGCAGTGACGGTGGAGGGGGGACCACAGATACGCAGTATTTT. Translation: CASSDGGGGTTDTQYF.

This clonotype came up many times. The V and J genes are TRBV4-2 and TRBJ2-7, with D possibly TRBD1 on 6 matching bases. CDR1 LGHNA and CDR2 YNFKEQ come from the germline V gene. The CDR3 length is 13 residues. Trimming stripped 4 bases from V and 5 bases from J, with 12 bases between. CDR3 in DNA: TGTGCCAGCAGCCCTATGACAGGAGACGAGCAGTACTTC. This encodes CASSPMTGDEQYF.

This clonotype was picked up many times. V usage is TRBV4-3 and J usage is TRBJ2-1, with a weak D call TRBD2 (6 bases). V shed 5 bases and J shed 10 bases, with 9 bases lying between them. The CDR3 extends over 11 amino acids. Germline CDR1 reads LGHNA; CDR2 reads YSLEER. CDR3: CASSWGLEQFF. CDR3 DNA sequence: TGCGCCAGCAGCTGGGGACTGGAGCAGTTCTTC.

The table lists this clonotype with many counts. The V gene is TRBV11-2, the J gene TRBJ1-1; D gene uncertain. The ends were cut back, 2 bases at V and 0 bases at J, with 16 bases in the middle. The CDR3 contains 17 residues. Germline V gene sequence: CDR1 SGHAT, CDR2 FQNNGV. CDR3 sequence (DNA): TGTGCCAGCAGCTTATTCGGTGTCGAGGTAATGAACACTGAAGCTTTCTTT. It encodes CASSLFGVEVMNTEAFF.